These T cell receptor beta chains were read from a single sample in a study of vaccination and CD4 T cells after COVID-19. TCRdb ran MiXCR on the PCR reads and lists one entry per CDR3 protein. The sample has about 11,000 distinct CDR3 sequences; about 30% are singletons. Their recognized antigens are unknown. What was sequenced was cultured CD4+ T cells from blood. These receptors all stem from a human donor with COVID-19. The CDR3 runs from the conserved cysteine through the conserved F or W. A D gene is named only where the DNA matches it firmly. A row's size may be missing; if present it is once, few, many or a size class.

NA,TRBD1,TRBV12-3/TRBV12-4,TRBJ1-2,CASRLQGPNYGYTF,TGTGCCAGCAGACTACAGGGGCCAAACTATGGCTACACCTTC
NA,NA,TRBV5-4,TRBJ1-2,CASSLEGYPNYGYTF,TGTGCCAGCAGCTTGGAGGGGTACCCTAACTATGGCTACACCTTC
NA,NA,TRBV5-1,TRBJ1-4,CASSLGAGVGEKLFF,TGCGCCAGCAGCTTGGGGGCAGGGGTGGGTGAAAAACTGTTTTTT
few,NA,TRBV6-1,TRBJ2-7,CASSPIGYEQYF,TGTGCCAGCAGTCCGATCGGGTACGAGCAGTACTTC
NA,NA,TRBV11-2,TRBJ2-4,CASSNPTKGKNIQYF,TGTGCCAGCAGCAACCCAACAAAGGGCAAAAACATTCAGTACTTC
NA,NA,TRBV10-2,TRBJ1-5,CASSDRGNQPQHF,TGCGCCAGCAGTGACAGGGGCAATCAGCCCCAGCATTTT
NA,NA,TRBV11-2,TRBJ1-1,CASSLSENTEAFF,TGTGCCAGCAGCTTATCTGAGAACACTGAAGCTTTCTTT
NA,NA,TRBV11-2,TRBJ2-7,CASTRGGTGGPSSYEQYF,TGTGCCAGCACCCGGGGGGGAACAGGGGGCCCAAGCTCCTACGAGCAGTACTTC
few,TRBD2,TRBV7-2,TRBJ2-4,CASSQRGLAGGNIQYF,TGTGCCAGCAGCCAACGGGGACTAGCGGGGGGAAACATTCAGTACTTC
NA,NA,TRBV6-5,TRBJ2-3,CASSWLGDTQYF,TGTGCCAGCAGTTGGTTGGGAGATACGCAGTATTTT
NA,NA,TRBV5-1,TRBJ1-1,CASSFQTGATEAFF,TGCGCCAGCAGCTTCCAGACAGGAGCCACTGAAGCTTTCTTT
NA,NA,TRBV5-4,TRBJ1-1,CASSLDKTNTEAFF,TGTGCCAGCAGCTTGGACAAAACGAACACTGAAGCTTTCTTT
few,TRBD1,TRBV11-3,TRBJ1-2,CASSVTGTGANYGYTF,TGTGCCAGCAGCGTTACCGGGACAGGGGCTAACTATGGCTACACCTTC
few,NA,TRBV11-2,TRBJ1-1,CASSRDPVRNTEAFF,TGTGCCAGCAGCAGGGACCCAGTAAGGAACACTGAAGCTTTCTTT
NA,NA,TRBV5-6,TRBJ1-2,CASSLVVTAHYGYTF,TGTGCCAGCAGCTTGGTGGTGACAGCACACTATGGCTACACCTTC
few,TRBD1,TRBV20-1,TRBJ1-1,CSADMDRGQAFF,TGCAGTGCTGATATGGACAGGGGTCAAGCTTTCTTT
few,NA,TRBV11-2,TRBJ2-7,CASSHFRDPAYEQYF,TGTGCCAGCAGCCATTTCCGGGACCCCGCATACGAGCAGTACTTC
few,NA,TRBV7-2,TRBJ2-3,CASSLAGTLTDTQYF,TGTGCCAGCAGCTTAGCTGGGACGCTCACAGATACGCAGTATTTT
NA,NA,TRBV6-2/TRBV6-3,TRBJ1-3,CASRSKWTGNTIYF,TGTGCCAGCAGGTCCAAGTGGACTGGAAACACCATATATTTT
few,TRBD2,TRBV15,TRBJ2-3,CATSRELAVGADTQYF,TGTGCCACCAGCAGAGAGCTAGCGGTAGGAGCAGATACGCAGTATTTT
NA,NA,TRBV14,TRBJ1-1,CASSRGWEAFF,TGTGCCAGCAGCCGCGGGTGGGAAGCTTTCTTT
NA,NA,TRBV27,TRBJ2-3,CASSLSSGVSTDTQYF,TGTGCCAGCAGTTTATCCTCAGGGGTTAGCACAGATACGCAGTATTTT
few,TRBD1,TRBV5-6,TRBJ1-2,CASSLGTGGARGYTF,TGTGCCAGCAGCTTAGGGACAGGGGGCGCAAGAGGCTACACCTTC
NA,NA,TRBV10-3,TRBJ2-3,CAISDPRVASGSTDTQYF,TGTGCCATCAGTGACCCCCGGGTTGCCAGCGGTAGCACAGATACGCAGTATTTT
few,TRBD1,TRBV28,TRBJ2-4,CASSRGTVGNIQYF,TGTGCCAGCAGTAGAGGGACAGTCGGAAACATTCAGTACTTC
NA,TRBD1,TRBV7-2,TRBJ2-1,CASSLKGTGSFNEQFF,TGTGCCAGCAGCTTAAAGGGGACAGGGTCTTTCAATGAGCAGTTCTTC
NA,NA,TRBV7-9,TRBJ2-1,CASSLPGRPQQFF,TGTGCCAGCAGCTTACCGGGGAGGCCTCAGCAGTTCTTC
medium-sized,NA,TRBV2,TRBJ1-1,CASSESRGGDAEAFF,TGTGCCAGCAGTGAAAGTCGGGGGGGGGACGCTGAAGCTTTCTTT
NA,TRBD1,TRBV28,TRBJ1-1,CASSTWTGSGDTEAFF,TGTGCCAGCAGTACCTGGACAGGGAGCGGCGACACTGAAGCTTTCTTT
NA,NA,TRBV5-6,TRBJ1-1,CASRRTPKREAFF,TGTGCCAGCAGGAGGACCCCGAAACGCGAAGCTTTCTTT
few,TRBD1,TRBV7-2,TRBJ2-7,CASSSRGPSSYEQYF,TGTGCCAGCAGCTCCAGGGGGCCAAGCTCCTACGAGCAGTACTTC
NA,NA,TRBV2,TRBJ2-2,CASSGIRGTRELFF,TGTGCCAGCAGTGGAATCCGCGGCACCAGGGAGCTGTTTTTT
once,TRBD1,TRBV5-4,TRBJ1-4,CASSTDRDEKLFF,TGTGCCAGCAGCACGGACAGGGATGAAAAACTGTTTTTT
NA,TRBD2,TRBV7-2,TRBJ2-7,CASSLDGGALEQYF,TGTGCCAGCAGCTTAGACGGGGGGGCCTTGGAGCAGTACTTC
NA,NA,TRBV11-2,TRBJ1-1,CASSLEFGKKGTEAFF,TGTGCCAGCAGCTTAGAGTTTGGCAAAAAGGGGACTGAAGCTTTCTTT
few,NA,TRBV20-1,TRBJ1-5,CSARVSGQPQHF,TGCAGTGCTAGAGTTTCAGGTCAGCCCCAGCATTTT
NA,TRBD2,TRBV12-3/TRBV12-4,TRBJ2-7,CASSLAEDYEQYF,TGTGCCAGCAGTCTAGCGGAGGACTACGAGCAGTACTTC
NA,TRBD1,TRBV27,TRBJ2-5,CASSSKAVDRGLRETQYF,TGTGCCAGCAGTTCGAAGGCAGTCGACAGGGGTCTGCGGGAGACCCAGTACTTC
NA,NA,TRBV18,TRBJ2-7,CASSPGGEQYF,TGTGCCAGCTCACCGGGGGGCGAGCAGTACTTC
few,NA,TRBV19,TRBJ1-2,CASSIGNGYTF,TGTGCCAGTAGTATCGGAAATGGCTACACCTTC
few,TRBD2,TRBV20-1,TRBJ2-3,CSALGLAGGRDTQYF,TGCAGTGCTCTAGGACTAGCTGGGGGGAGGGATACGCAGTATTTT
NA,TRBD1,TRBV2,TRBJ1-4,CASRRQGPLELFF,TGTGCCAGCCGGAGACAGGGACCCCTTGAACTGTTTTTT
NA,NA,TRBV20-1,TRBJ1-2,CSAIEGGGYTF,TGCAGTGCTATCGAAGGGGGTGGCTACACCTTC
NA,TRBD1,TRBV6-1,TRBJ1-6,CASRTTGADSYNSPLHF,TGTGCCAGCAGAACAACAGGGGCAGACTCCTATAATTCACCCCTCCACTTT
NA,NA,TRBV12-3/TRBV12-4,TRBJ1-5,CASSYLAADNQPQHF,TGTGCCAGCAGTTACCTCGCGGCAGATAATCAGCCCCAGCATTTT
few,NA,TRBV7-8,TRBJ2-3,CASSDRPATDTQYF,TGTGCCAGCAGCGATAGGCCGGCCACAGATACGCAGTATTTT
NA,NA,TRBV19,TRBJ1-1,CASSIKRRNTEAFF,TGTGCCAGTAGTATTAAGAGAAGGAACACTGAAGCTTTCTTT
once,TRBD1,TRBV5-1,TRBJ1-1,CASSLTGTGNTEAFF,TGCGCCAGCAGCCTGACGGGGACAGGGAACACTGAAGCTTTCTTT
NA,NA,TRBV10-1,TRBJ1-4,CASSARASEKLFF,TGCGCCAGCAGTGCGCGGGCCTCTGAAAAACTGTTTTTT